These 21 T cell receptor beta chains were all obtained from the same sample, sequenced in a study of post-analysis software for immune sequencing data. Study findings and constraints: Included in a set of roughly five TRBV segments more frequent in patients than controls were TRBV5-6, TRBV5-1 and TRBV20-1.

Sequencing libraries made from TCR beta cDNA carried unique molecular identifiers. One entry per CDR3 protein, called by TCRdb with MiXCR from the PCR reads. The profile covers 650,000 to 850,000 distinct CDR3 sequences, with roughly 58% appearing a single time and over 4% taken by the ten largest. No cognate antigen is known for these TCRs. The specimen was blood. The origin of the receptors is a girl between 5 and 17 years old with multiple sclerosis.

This chain joins TRBV19 and TRBJ1-2; 10 bases match TRBD1. In germline, CDR1 is LNHDA, CDR2 SQIVND (reference sequence). The CDR3 is 14 residues long. V was pared by 7 bases and J by 8 bases, with 10 bases of the junction left unmatched. Here the CDR3 DNA reads TGTGCCAGTACCCCGAGACAGGGGGCGGAGGGCTACACCTTC. Its translation: CASTPRQGAEGYTF.

The chain links TRBV6-5 to TRBJ2-3, with TRBD2 matching over 8 bases. The CDR3 runs 17 residues. Per the germline V gene, CDR1 is MNHEY and CDR2 is SVGAGI. V gave up 4 bases and J gave up 0 bases; unmatched junction bases: 9. The CDR3: CASSSRSGGPSTDTQYF. The CDR3 DNA sequence: TGTGCCAGCAGTTCGCGCTCGGGGGGGCCCAGCACAGATACGCAGTATTTT.

The chain joins TRBV7-3 to TRBJ2-1; TRBD2 matches 9 bases. V shed 3 bases and J 4 bases; nucleotides not matched to a gene: 1. Germline V CDR1 and CDR2: SGHTA, FQGTGA. The CDR3 runs 14 residues. The CDR3 is CASSFAGGYNEQFF. For the CDR3, the DNA is TGTGCCAGCAGCTTCGCGGGGGGGTACAATGAGCAGTTCTTC.

J is TRBJ1-5 and V is TRBV6-1; 8 bases agree with TRBD1. CDR3 length: 15 amino acids. J lost 3 bases, V lost 2 bases, and 3 bases had no gene match. Germline loops: CDR1 MNHNS, CDR2 SASEGT. CDR3 sequence (DNA): TGTGCCAGCAGTGAACAGGACAGGGTCAATCAGCCCCAGCATTTT. Translation gives CASSEQDRVNQPQHF.

This chain uses TRBV29-1 with TRBJ2-7, with 9 positions matching TRBD1. The V gene end was trimmed by 4 bases and the J gene end by 2 bases; junction bases not matched to a gene: 6. The CDR3 loop spans 14 amino acids. Germline loops: CDR1 SQVTM, CDR2 ANQGSEA. The CDR3 bases are TGCAGCGTTGGTCCCCGGACAGGGGCCTACGAGCAGTACTTC. Translated: CSVGPRTGAYEQYF.

The genes are TRBV4-2 and TRBJ2-4, with 7 bases matching TRBD2. CDR1 LGHNA and CDR2 YNFKEQ come from the germline V gene. V shed 0 bases, J shed 4 bases, and the junction held 6 bases outside the gene matches. The CDR3 covers 16 residues. The CDR3 DNA sequence: TGTGCCAGCAGCCAAGATCAAGACGGGGGGAAAAACATTCAGTACTTC. Its protein product is CASSQDQDGGKNIQYF.

The chain is built from TRBV20-1 and TRBJ2-5; 7 bases fit TRBD2. The end of the DNA fits TRBJ2-7 better, so the J call may be wrong. From germline, CDR1 is DFQATT and CDR2 SNEGSKA (reference sequence). The CDR3 is made up of 15 amino acids. CDR3 residues: CSARGAGGRGHEQYF. CDR3 coding DNA: TGCAGTGCTAGAGGGGCGGGCGGGAGAGGTCACGAGCAGTACTTC.

This sequence joins TRBV2 and TRBJ1-2; D perhaps matches TRBD1 (6 bases). The CDR3 totals 13 residues. Germline V gene lookup returns CDR1 SNHLY and CDR2 FYNNEI. The V end was cut by 7 bases, the J end by 4 bases, with 13 bases between. In DNA, the CDR3 is TGTGCCAGCATCTACAGGGAGCTCTATGGCTACACCTTC. Translated: CASIYRELYGYTF.

This chain joins TRBV28 and TRBJ1-1; maybe TRBD1 (5 bases). The ends were cut back, 3 bases at V and 1 base at J, with 15 bases in the middle. Germline values: CDR1 MDHEN, CDR2 SYDVKM. The CDR3 is 16 amino acids. The CDR3 loop is CASSFRPGTANTEAFF. CDR3 in DNA: TGTGCCAGCAGTTTTCGTCCCGGGACCGCGAACACTGAAGCTTTCTTT. The whole variable domain, remainder taken from reference TRBV28 and TRBJ1-1, is DVKVTQSSRYLVKRTGEKVFLECVQDMDHENMFWYRQDPGLGLRLIYFSYDVKMKEKGDIPEGYSVSREKKERFSLILESASTNQTSMYLCASSFRPGTANTEAFFGQGTRLTVV.

This clonotype has a single count. The CDR3 DNA is TGCGCCAGCAGCTCTAGCGGGATACGCACAGATACGCAGTATTTT. Amino acid sequence: CASSSSGIRTDTQYF. The chain joins TRBV5-1 to TRBJ2-3; 9 bases map to TRBD2. This CDR3 has 15 amino acids. CDR1 SGHRS and CDR2 YFSETQ come from the germline V gene. V lost 3 bases to trimming and J lost 1 base; unmatched junction nucleotides: 3.

V is TRBV7-6 and J is TRBJ2-1; 8 bases fit TRBD2. CDR1 and CDR2 (germline): SGHVS, FNYEAQ. The CDR3 covers 18 residues. The trim removed 2 bases at V and 2 bases at J, leaving 11 bases unmatched. This chain's CDR3 is CASSLIPSGRNPYNEQFF. The CDR3 DNA reads TGTGCCAGCAGCTTAATTCCTAGCGGGCGTAATCCCTACAATGAGCAGTTCTTC.

V and J are TRBV29-1 and TRBJ1-6, with a tentative D call TRBD1 (6 bases). There are 13 residues in the CDR3. V was pared by 7 bases and J by 7 bases, with 14 bases between. CDR1 is SQVTM, CDR2 ANQGSEA, per germline. As DNA, the CDR3 is TGCAGCGCCCGGCGGACAGTAAATTCACCCCTCCACTTT. Its translation: CSARRTVNSPLHF. Looking up the rest from reference TRBV29-1 and TRBJ1-6 gives the full variable domain: SAVISQKPSRDICQRGTSLTIQCQVDSQVTMMFWYRQQPGQSLTLIATANQGSEATYESGFVIDKFPISRPNLTFSTLTVSNMSPEDSSIYLCSARRTVNSPLHFGNGTRLTVT.

In its sample, this clonotype was seen a few times. The rearrangement links TRBV29-1 to TRBJ2-1; D call uncertain. V lost 3 bases and J lost 2, with 8 bases in between. The CDR3 loop spans 13 amino acids. Germline loops: CDR1 SQVTM, CDR2 ANQGSEA. This CDR3 is CSVDGRAYNEQFF. As DNA, the CDR3 is TGCAGCGTTGATGGACGTGCCTACAATGAGCAGTTCTTC.

This chain joins TRBV29-1 and TRBJ1-2; 8 positions match TRBD1. The trim removed 0 bases at V and 5 bases at J, leaving 11 bases unmatched. The CDR3 consists of 16 residues. Germline CDR1 reads SQVTM; CDR2 reads ANQGSEA. For the CDR3, the DNA is TGCAGCGTTGAAGAGGAGGACAGGGTTTATGGATATGGCTACACCTTC. Amino acids: CSVEEEDRVYGYGYTF.

This clonotype turned up a few times. The chain is built from TRBV6-2 or TRBV6-3 and TRBJ2-7; 11 bases align to TRBD2. TRBJ2-5 matches the DNA end more closely, so the J call is doubtful. Looked up from germline, CDR1 is MNHEY and CDR2 is SVGEGT. The CDR3 contains 19 residues. The CDR3 DNA reads TGTGCCAGCAAACTAAGGACATCCTGGACTAGCGGGTTTGTAGAGACCCAGTACTTC. Encoded protein: CASKLRTSWTSGFVETQYF.

V and J are TRBV7-2 and TRBJ2-3; tentatively, D is TRBD2 (5 bases). The CDR3 extends over 15 amino acids. V lost 5 bases and J 3 bases, leaving 15 bases between the germline ends. Per the germline V gene, CDR1 is SGHTA and CDR2 is FQGNSA. CDR3 sequence (DNA): TGTGCCAGCAGCCTCCGGGTGGGAGCGACAGATACGCAGTATTTT. Protein: CASSLRVGATDTQYF.

The chain has TRBV7-3 and TRBJ2-7, with 7 bases matching TRBD2. V was clipped by 4 bases and J by 0 bases; unmatched bases: 9. This CDR3 has 16 amino acids. The germline gives CDR1 SGHTA, CDR2 FQGTGA. CDR3 DNA: TGTGCCAGCAGCTGGTTGGGCAGGGAGGGCTCCTACGAGCAGTACTTC. Translating gives CASSWLGREGSYEQYF.

Comment on this clonotype: A junction end diverges from the germline sequence, so it may reflect a read error. The rearrangement links TRBV6-6 to TRBJ2-7; D remains ambiguous. The tail of the sequence fits TRBJ2-5 better, so the J call may be wrong. The germline gives CDR1 MNHNY, CDR2 SVGAGI (reference sequence). This CDR3 is 14 amino acids long. CDR3 in amino acids: CASGYSTVGETQYF. DNA of the CDR3: TGTGCCAGCGGTTACTCGACCGTGGGGGAGACCCAGTACTTC.

This chain joins TRBV15 and TRBJ1-2, with TRBD1 matching 9 bases. Unmatched junction bases numbered 12, after V lost 5 bases and J lost 8 bases. CDR1 is LNHNV, CDR2 YYDKDF, per germline (reference sequence). There are 15 residues in the CDR3. CDR3 DNA sequence: TGTGCCACCAGCGGTACAGGGGGCAGTCTCTCCGGCTACACCTTC. This sequence encodes CATSGTGGSLSGYTF.

The table lists this clonotype with a count of one. The V call is TRBV10-3, the J call TRBJ2-7; 9 bases agree with TRBD2. CDR3 length equals 14 residues. V lost 6 bases, J lost 6 bases, and 9 bases stayed unmatched. The germline V gene encodes CDR1 ENHRY and CDR2 SYGVKD. The CDR3 DNA reads TGTGCCATCAGGCGGGGTAGCGGGAGTCCCGAGCAGTACTTC. This encodes CAIRRGSGSPEQYF.

The J gene is TRBJ2-1, the V gene TRBV4-1, with D tentatively TRBD2 (5 bases). Per germline, CDR1 MGHRA and CDR2 YSYEKL. Trimming took 1 base from V and 0 from J, leaving 10 bases between them. CDR3 length equals 16 residues. The CDR3 nucleotides are TGCGCCAGCAGCCAAGGCCACGGGGTCTCCTACAATGAGCAGTTCTTC. It is translated as CASSQGHGVSYNEQFF.